This is a list of T cell receptor beta chains from one sample in a study of T cells after yellow fever vaccination. TCRdb processed the 5' RACE reads anew with MiXCR; each CDR3 protein has one entry. The sample lists some 400,000 distinct CDR3 sequences; 18% were seen once. The source material was PBMCs, sampled before the yellow fever booster vaccination. The receptors come from a man younger than 35 who received the YFV17D yellow fever vaccine. Each CDR3 is given with its conserved first and last residue. A D gene is named only where the DNA matches it firmly. Expanded clones are given a class, and other clones once, few, many or no size at all.

j_call,v_call,clone_size,d_call,cdr3_aa,cdr3_nt
TRBJ1-4,TRBV5-1,NA,NA,CASSLLGGMATNEKLFF,TGCGCCAGCAGCTTGCTCGGGGGGATGGCAACTAATGAAAAACTGTTTTTT
TRBJ2-3,TRBV9,few,NA,CASSVGGLRVTDTQYF,TGTGCCAGCAGCGTAGGAGGGCTAAGGGTCACAGATACGCAGTATTTT
TRBJ2-4,TRBV20-1,many,NA,CSARESWSPPQYF,TGCAGTGCTAGAGAATCTTGGAGCCCCCCTCAGTACTTC
TRBJ2-3,TRBV29-1,few,NA,CSVDRGIGDTQYF,TGCAGCGTTGACCGAGGGATTGGGGATACGCAGTATTTT
TRBJ2-1,TRBV6-5,many,NA,CASSWPEQFF,TGTGCCAGCAGTTGGCCGGAACAGTTCTTC
TRBJ2-1,TRBV7-7,many,NA,CASSPGHDNEQFF,TGTGCTAGCAGCCCGGGCCATGACAATGAGCAGTTCTTC
TRBJ1-1,TRBV18,few,NA,CASSRQATTEAFF,TGTGCCAGCTCCCGACAGGCTACCACTGAAGCTTTCTTT
TRBJ1-1,TRBV28,NA,NA,CASSSPGDLEAFF,TGTGCCAGCAGTTCCCCAGGGGACCTTGAAGCTTTCTTT
TRBJ2-7,TRBV4-2,many,TRBD2,CASSQAVAGGPNEQYF,TGTGCCAGCAGCCAAGCCGTAGCGGGGGGGCCCAACGAGCAGTACTTC
TRBJ1-2,TRBV27,few,NA,CASSLGSTTWDGYTF,TGTGCCAGCAGTTTGGGCAGTACGACCTGGGATGGCTACACCTTC
TRBJ2-3,TRBV5-6,few,TRBD1,CASSYRGLRDTQYF,TGTGCCAGCAGCTACAGGGGGCTTAGAGATACGCAGTATTTT
TRBJ2-3,TRBV7-2,NA,NA,CVSSLDMQNTQYF,TGTGTCAGCAGCTTAGATATGCAGAATACGCAGTATTTT
TRBJ1-6,TRBV5-1,many,NA,CASSTNPGSHYNSPLHF,TGCGCCAGCAGCACCAACCCAGGAAGCCACTATAATTCACCCCTCCACTTT
TRBJ1-4,TRBV7-8,few,NA,CASSLPGGSNEKLFF,TGTGCCAGCAGCCTTCCTGGGGGCTCTAATGAAAAACTGTTTTTT
TRBJ2-3,TRBV20-1,NA,TRBD2,CSAKGTSGGRDQSDTQYF,TGCAGTGCGAAAGGGACTAGCGGGGGCCGTGATCAGTCAGATACGCAGTATTTT
TRBJ1-2,TRBV6-6,few,TRBD1,CASSVRDRARGISYGGYTF,TGTGCCAGCAGTGTACGGGACAGGGCAAGAGGGATTAGTTATGGGGGCTACACCTTC
TRBJ1-5,TRBV7-2,NA,NA,CASSYREGSNQPQHF,TGTGCCAGCAGCTACAGGGAGGGTAGCAATCAGCCCCAGCATTTT
TRBJ2-1,TRBV11-3,NA,NA,CASSLEGTYYNEQFF,TGTGCCAGCAGCTTAGAGGGGACTTATTACAATGAGCAGTTCTTC
TRBJ1-3,TRBV7-9,few,NA,CASSLNLRSGNTIYF,TGTGCCAGCAGCTTAAACCTTCGCTCTGGAAACACCATATATTTT
TRBJ2-2,TRBV7-9,NA,TRBD2,CASTWGGNTGELFF,TGTGCCAGCACCTGGGGGGGTAACACCGGGGAGCTGTTTTTT
TRBJ2-4,TRBV4-3,many,TRBD2,CASSQEKAGRRYF,TGCGCCAGCAGCCAAGAAAAAGCGGGGAGGCGGTACTTC
TRBJ2-5,TRBV6-5,NA,TRBD2,CASNPSWTSVPETQYF,TGTGCCAGCAACCCCTCTTGGACTAGCGTCCCAGAGACCCAGTACTTC
TRBJ2-5,TRBV11-1,NA,NA,CASSKSAGSGETQYF,TGTGCCAGCAGCAAAAGTGCGGGGTCGGGGGAGACCCAGTACTTC
TRBJ2-1,TRBV3-1,NA,TRBD2,CASRAGQYNEQFF,TGTGCCAGCAGAGCGGGGCAGTACAATGAGCAGTTCTTC
TRBJ2-5,TRBV7-2,NA,NA,CASSLQDVETQYF,TGTGCCAGCAGCTTACAGGATGTAGAGACCCAGTACTTC
TRBJ1-3,TRBV4-2,few,NA,CASSQGHRNTIYF,TGTGCCAGCAGCCAGGGACATCGAAACACCATATATTTT
TRBJ1-1,TRBV4-2,few,NA,CASSQDWRYRVGTEAFF,TGTGCCAGCAGCCAAGATTGGAGGTACAGGGTGGGGACTGAAGCTTTCTTT
TRBJ1-5,TRBV5-5,NA,NA,CASSLRGFQPQHF,TGTGCCAGCAGCTTACGGGGGTTTCAGCCCCAGCATTTT
TRBJ2-5,TRBV7-7,NA,TRBD1,CASSLAVRTGDYKQETQYF,TGTGCTAGCAGCTTAGCGGTCCGGACAGGGGATTACAAACAAGAGACCCAGTACTTC
TRBJ1-1,TRBV5-1,NA,TRBD1,CASSLTGGSNTEAFF,TGCGCCAGCAGCCTCACAGGGGGCTCGAACACTGAAGCTTTCTTT
TRBJ2-1,TRBV11-2,few,NA,CASSLRGDSSYNEQFF,TGTGCCAGCAGCTTGCGGGGGGACAGCTCCTACAATGAGCAGTTCTTC
TRBJ1-2,TRBV12-3/TRBV12-4,many,NA,CASGGNYGYTF,TGTGCCAGCGGAGGGAACTATGGCTACACCTTC
TRBJ2-2,TRBV4-1,few,NA,CASIPGGLALNTGELFF,TGCGCCAGCATCCCAGGGGGGCTAGCTTTGAACACCGGGGAGCTGTTTTTT
TRBJ2-6,TRBV6-5,NA,NA,CASSDAWQDPSSGANVLTF,TGTGCCAGCAGTGACGCGTGGCAGGATCCTAGCTCTGGGGCCAACGTCCTGACTTTC
TRBJ2-7,TRBV7-2,NA,TRBD1,CASSLVGRQGRYEQYF,TGTGCCAGCAGCTTAGTAGGGAGACAGGGCAGATACGAGCAGTACTTC
TRBJ2-7,TRBV5-6,NA,NA,CASSLVRGRHEQYF,TGTGCCAGCAGCTTGGTACGGGGTCGACACGAGCAGTACTTC
TRBJ1-4,TRBV6-5,few,NA,CASSYSIHGRGEKLFF,TGTGCCAGCAGTTACTCGATCCACGGCCGAGGTGAAAAACTGTTTTTT
TRBJ2-1,TRBV7-8,NA,NA,CASSLLETGQFF,TGTGCCAGCAGCTTACTAGAGACGGGACAGTTCTTC
TRBJ1-2,TRBV12-3/TRBV12-4,NA,NA,CASSTQQGIYGYTF,TGTGCCAGCAGTACACAACAAGGGATCTATGGCTACACCTTC
TRBJ2-1,TRBV6-2/TRBV6-3,few,TRBD1,CASTLTPGQGPFF,TGTGCCAGCACCCTAACGCCGGGACAGGGCCCGTTCTTC
TRBJ1-2,TRBV7-9,few,NA,CASSEALYGYTF,TGTGCCAGCAGCGAGGCCCTCTATGGCTACACCTTC
TRBJ2-3,TRBV7-9,NA,NA,CASNRDLGTDTQYF,TGTGCCAGCAACAGGGACTTGGGAACAGATACGCAGTATTTT
TRBJ2-3,TRBV4-1,NA,NA,CASSQGRTKDTQYF,TGCGCCAGCAGCCAAGGCAGGACTAAAGATACGCAGTATTTT
TRBJ2-3,TRBV9,once,NA,CASSVEPSSADTQYF,TGTGCCAGCAGCGTAGAGCCGAGTTCGGCAGATACGCAGTATTTT
TRBJ1-1,TRBV5-1,many,NA,CASSLWPSTGRWSDTEAFF,TGCGCCAGCAGCTTGTGGCCTTCGACAGGCAGGTGGTCGGACACTGAAGCTTTCTTT
TRBJ2-7,TRBV6-1,many,NA,CASSETGTRDEQYF,TGTGCCAGCAGTGAGACCGGGACGCGGGACGAGCAGTACTTC
TRBJ2-5,TRBV20-1,NA,TRBD2,CSAPSGGGRQETQYF,TGCAGTGCCCCCAGTGGCGGGGGTAGACAAGAGACCCAGTACTTC